A single sample gave rise to the 25 T cell receptor beta chains below, sequenced in a study of T-cell reconstitution after alpha-beta-depleted transplantation in children. Preparation of the TCRbeta library was carried out with unique molecular identifiers. TCRdb independently ran MiXCR on the PCR reads; one entry per CDR3 protein. The sample consists of about 830,000 distinct CDR3 sequences, roughly 16% of them appearing once. Sequences were derived from PBMCs, mostly from graft donor cells, sampled 360 days after TCRalphabeta/CD19-depleted stem cell transplant. The receptor set was obtained from a male patient younger than 18 who had a stem cell transplant for acute lymphoblastic leukemia, so the T cells may come from the graft donor.

This chain joins TRBV18 and TRBJ1-2; D not certain. V lost 3 bases to trimming and J lost 8 bases, with 19 bases between them. Looked up from germline, CDR1 is KGHSH and CDR2 is LQKENI. The CDR3 runs 15 residues. The CDR3 region is CASSPTGAPGGGYTF. DNA of the CDR3: TGTGCCAGCTCACCGACTGGAGCACCTGGCGGGGGCTACACCTTC. Filled out from reference TRBV18 and TRBJ1-2, the complete variable domain reads NAGVMQNPRHLVRRRGQEARLRCSPMKGHSHVYWYRQLPEEGLKFMVYLQKENIIDESGMPKERFSAEFPKEGPSILRIQQVVRGDSAAYFCASSPTGAPGGGYTFGSGTRLTVV.

The chain couples TRBV4-2 to TRBJ2-6, with TRBD2 matching over 13 bases. J lost 0 bases, V lost 1 base, and 12 bases had no gene match. Per germline, CDR1 LGHNA and CDR2 YNFKEQ. The CDR3 is 22 amino acids. The chain's CDR3 is CASSQVIVGLAGWSSGANVLTF. CDR3 bases: TGTGCCAGCAGCCAAGTTATTGTGGGACTAGCGGGATGGTCCTCTGGGGCCAACGTCCTGACTTTC.

This clonotype was seen repeatedly, ten times or more. The chain employs TRBV29-1 and TRBJ1-4, with no clear D. The germline CDR1 and CDR2 sequences are SQVTM and ANQGSEA. V lost 6 bases and J 4 bases, leaving 9 bases between the germline ends. The CDR3 sequence is 12 residues long. The CDR3 nucleotides are TGCAGCGTGGGCCCCAATAATGAAAAACTGTTTTTT. It encodes CSVGPNNEKLFF.

The chain has TRBV18 and TRBJ2-7, with D perhaps given as TRBD1 or TRBD2 (6 bases each). Per the germline V gene, CDR1 is KGHSH and CDR2 is LQKENI. The CDR3 runs to 14 residues. V was cut by 6 bases and J by 2 bases, with 14 bases left in between. The CDR3 sequence: CASSLRDTAYEQYF. The CDR3 DNA sequence: TGTGCCAGCTCGTTGCGGGACACAGCCTACGAGCAGTACTTC.

V gene TRBV9 combines with J gene TRBJ1-5, with unresolved D. This CDR3 contains 14 residues. With 4 bases removed from V and 9 bases from J, the gap between germline ends came to 17 bases. The germline V gene encodes CDR1 SGDLS and CDR2 YYNGEE. CDR3 protein: CASSPFMSGGPQHF. In DNA, the CDR3 is TGTGCCAGCAGCCCCTTTATGAGCGGTGGGCCCCAGCATTTT.

In this sample, this clonotype turned up a few times. This sequence joins TRBV5-1 and TRBJ1-2; TRBD1 matches 8 bases. Germline CDR1 SGHRS, CDR2 YFSETQ. This CDR3 is built from 13 residues. V gave up 4 bases and J gave up 5 bases; unmatched junction bases: 4. The CDR3 DNA is TGCGCCAGCAGCCTTCGGACAGGGTATGGCTACACCTTC. Amino acid sequence: CASSLRTGYGYTF.

This clonotype was seen many times. The chain has TRBV29-1 and TRBJ2-7; no firm D call. Germline CDR1 is SQVTM and CDR2 is ANQGSEA. This CDR3 has 11 residues. The V and J ends lost 3 bases and 2 bases respectively, with 5 bases between them. The CDR3 loop reads CSVETTYEQYF. CDR3 DNA sequence: TGCAGCGTTGAGACGACCTACGAGCAGTACTTC.

This clonotype was detected a few times. The chain couples TRBV4-1 to TRBJ1-5; D is unresolved. Per the germline V gene, CDR1 is MGHRA and CDR2 is YSYEKL. The CDR3 runs to 14 residues. Trimming stripped 4 bases from V and 7 bases from J, with 14 bases between. The DNA of the CDR3 is TGCGCCAGCAGCCCTCCGTCGGGGTCCCAGCCCCAGCATTTT. As protein: CASSPPSGSQPQHF.

There are a few counts of this clonotype. The V call is TRBV6-2 or TRBV6-3, the J call TRBJ2-1; 9 bases agree with TRBD2. V was pared by 4 bases and J by 5 bases, with 6 bases of the junction left unmatched. The germline V gene has CDR1 MNHEY and CDR2 SVGEGT. The CDR3 sequence is 15 residues long. The CDR3 sequence is CASSLPLAGNNEQFF. The CDR3 DNA sequence: TGTGCCAGCAGTTTACCGCTAGCGGGAAACAATGAGCAGTTCTTC.

This sequence joins TRBV3-1 and TRBJ2-3; 10 nucleotides match TRBD2. V was clipped by 5 bases and J by 15 bases; unmatched bases: 11. CDR3 length: 13 amino acids. Germline assignment: CDR1 LGHDT and CDR2 YNNKEL (reference sequence). CDR3: CASSALAGAPLYF. CDR3 DNA: TGTGCCAGCAGCGCCCTAGCGGGGGCGCCCCTATATTTT.

The chain is built from TRBV18 and TRBJ2-1, with 7 bases lining up with TRBD1. Trimming took 6 bases from V and 4 from J; bases not matched to a gene: 12. Germline CDR1 and CDR2: KGHSH and LQKENI. The CDR3 contains 16 residues. DNA of the CDR3: TGTGCCAGCTCGCACACACCGGGACAGATATACAATGAGCAGTTCTTC. It yields the protein CASSHTPGQIYNEQFF.

The chain combines TRBV10-3 with TRBJ2-5; 15 positions match TRBD2. Germline CDR1 is ENHRY and CDR2 is SYGVKD. This CDR3 spans 17 amino acids. J lost 0 bases, V lost 4 bases, and 3 bases had no gene match. CDR3 residues: CAISGTSGRADQETQYF. The CDR3 DNA sequence: TGTGCCATCAGTGGGACTAGCGGGAGGGCCGACCAAGAGACCCAGTACTTC.

In this sample, this clonotype turned up many times. The chain links TRBV29-1 to TRBJ2-7; 10 positions agree with TRBD1. The germline gives CDR1 SQVTM, CDR2 ANQGSEA. The CDR3 covers 15 residues. J was trimmed by 6 bases and V by 3 bases; bases with no gene match: 11. CDR3: CSVERDRGRMGEQYF. The CDR3 bases are TGCAGCGTTGAGAGAGACAGGGGGCGAATGGGCGAGCAGTACTTC.

The chain combines TRBV12-3 or TRBV12-4 with TRBJ2-2; 11 bases fit TRBD1. V was pared by 3 bases and J by 4 bases, with 7 bases of the junction left unmatched. CDR3 length: 17 residues. The CDR3: CASSFTWDRGITGELFF. For the CDR3, the DNA is TGTGCCAGCAGTTTCACTTGGGACAGGGGGATCACCGGGGAGCTGTTTTTT.

In its sample, this clonotype was seen a few times. The chain combines TRBV20-1 with TRBJ2-7; D may be TRBD1 (5 bases). This CDR3 region has 16 residues. Germline CDR1 and CDR2: DFQATT and SNEGSKA (reference sequence). V was cut by 0 bases and J by 4 bases, with 19 bases left in between. The CDR3 nucleotides are TGCAGTGCTAGAGACCAGAGATTCGCAGGGAATTACGAGCAGTACTTC. Protein sequence: CSARDQRFAGNYEQYF.

The chain is built from TRBV20-1 and TRBJ2-5; D is perhaps TRBD1 or TRBD2 (5 bases each). V lost 5 bases to trimming and J lost 5 bases, with 12 bases between them. CDR1 DFQATT and CDR2 SNEGSKA come from the germline V gene (reference sequence). The CDR3 consists of 12 residues. Here the CDR3 DNA reads TGCAGTGCTTACGTGTGGGGGGAGACCCAGTACTTC. It specifies CSAYVWGETQYF.

The chain combines TRBV19 with TRBJ2-7; no firm D call. Germline assignment: CDR1 LNHDA and CDR2 SQIVND (reference sequence). V was pared by 5 bases and J by 2 bases, with 13 bases between. The CDR3 has 14 residues. The chain's CDR3 is CASSPLNDAYEQYF. The CDR3 bases are TGTGCCAGTAGTCCCCTGAACGATGCCTACGAGCAGTACTTC.

This clonotype was detected only a few times. The V call is TRBV19, the J call TRBJ2-1, with 8 bases matching TRBD2. V gave up 2 bases and J gave up 9 bases; unmatched junction bases: 3. This CDR3 has 13 residues. Germline CDR1 reads LNHDA; CDR2 reads SQIVND (reference sequence). The CDR3 coding sequence is TGTGCCAGTAGTATACTAGCGGGCGGTGAGCAGTTCTTC. Translated, it gives CASSILAGGEQFF.

CDR3 DNA: TGCGCCAGCAGCCTCCCTGGCCCAGCGGGAGGGCCGGAGACCCAGTACTTC. Residues: CASSLPGPAGGPETQYF. The rearrangement uses TRBV5-1 and TRBJ2-5, with 10 bases identical to TRBD2. V lost 4 bases to trimming and J lost 5 bases; unmatched junction nucleotides: 14. The V gene's germline CDR1 is SGHRS and CDR2 YFSETQ. The CDR3 loop spans 17 amino acids.

This clonotype was counted a few times. The CDR3 sequence: CASSFPRGSTNEKLFF. DNA for the CDR3: TGCGCCAGCAGCTTCCCTAGGGGGTCAACTAATGAAAAACTGTTTTTT. The chain couples TRBV5-1 to TRBJ1-4, with D possibly matching TRBD1 (6 bases). Germline V lookup: CDR1 SGHRS, CDR2 YFSETQ. V dropped 2 bases and J dropped 0 bases, with 11 bases sitting between them. This CDR3 spans 16 amino acids.

In its sample, this clonotype was seen a few times. The chain uses TRBV7-2 and TRBJ1-3; 8 bases match TRBD1. CDR1 SGHTA and CDR2 FQGNSA come from the germline V gene. The junction had 11 bases not matched to a gene; V was cut back by 10 bases and J by 0 bases. CDR3 length: 16 residues. The CDR3 spells CATRPGTGDSGNTIYF. The CDR3, as DNA: TGTGCCACCAGGCCCGGGACAGGTGACTCTGGAAACACCATATATTTT.

V usage is TRBV30 and J usage is TRBJ2-1; no clear D gene. Germline CDR1 reads GTSNPN; CDR2 reads SVGIG (reference sequence). Trimming left V 0 bases short and J 9 bases short, with 6 bases between. CDR3 size: 11 residues. CDR3 sequence: CAWSVLGEQFF. Written as DNA, the CDR3 is TGTGCCTGGAGTGTACTCGGTGAGCAGTTCTTC.

In its sample, this clonotype was seen a few times. This rearrangement joins TRBV6-5 to TRBJ2-1; 7 bases map to TRBD1. CDR1 and CDR2 from the germline V gene are MNHEY and SVGAGI. The ends lost 4 bases at V and 5 bases at J; junction bases unmatched: 14. CDR3 length: 17 amino acids. In DNA, the CDR3 is TGTGCCAGCAGTTCCAACACAGTTAGGGGGCTGGACAATGAGCAGTTCTTC. Amino acid sequence: CASSSNTVRGLDNEQFF.

This clonotype appeared a few times. The chain recombines TRBV7-9 with TRBJ1-2, with TRBD1 as a possible D gene (6 bases). V lost 4 bases and J lost 2, with 11 bases in between. CDR3 length: 14 residues. The V gene's germline CDR1 is SEHNR and CDR2 FQNEAQ (reference sequence). CDR3 sequence (DNA): TGTGCCAGCAGCTACTCTACAGGGAACTATGGCTACACCTTC. It is translated as CASSYSTGNYGYTF.

The rearrangement joins TRBV7-2 to TRBJ1-2, with 7 positions matching TRBD1. Germline V gene data show CDR1 as SGHTA and CDR2 as FQGNSA. Trimming took 2 bases from V and 4 from J; bases not matched to a gene: 13. The CDR3 is 17 amino acids. The CDR3 loop reads CASSLRLQGQRRYGYTF. The DNA for the CDR3 is TGTGCCAGCAGCTTAAGGCTACAGGGGCAAAGGCGCTATGGCTACACCTTC.